The sample holds a few counts of the clone carrying this T cell receptor beta chain. The entry originates in a study of Ad26.COV2.S vaccination and SARS-CoV-2 variants. Trimming removed 0 bases at V and 8 bases at J, with 16 bases between. CDR1 MNHEY and CDR2 SVGAGI come from the germline V gene. CDR3 length: 16 amino acids. Noted treatment: roughly 18 received Ad26.COV2.S at low or high dose, single or two shots; roughly 5 received placebo; per-sample allocation not given. At day 63 after the first vaccine or placebo injection, samples were drawn. An adult aged 18-55 years in Boston served as the donor. Only in-frame clones appear in the TCRdb table, and some are missing; sequencing was by immunoSEQ multiplex PCR. The data hold around 450,000 clones, with roughly nine tenths observed a single time.

The sample here was peripheral blood, taken in a trial of Ad26.COV2.S vaccine versus placebo. V is TRBV6-5 and J is TRBJ1-4; D not resolved. This TCR was sampled from a person aged 18-65 years who received the Ad26.COV2.S COVID-19 vaccine or a placebo. The CDR3: CASSYSARGWREKLFF. The CDR3 nucleotides read TGTGCCAGCAGTTACTCGGCGCGGGGATGGCGCGAAAAACTGTTTTTT.